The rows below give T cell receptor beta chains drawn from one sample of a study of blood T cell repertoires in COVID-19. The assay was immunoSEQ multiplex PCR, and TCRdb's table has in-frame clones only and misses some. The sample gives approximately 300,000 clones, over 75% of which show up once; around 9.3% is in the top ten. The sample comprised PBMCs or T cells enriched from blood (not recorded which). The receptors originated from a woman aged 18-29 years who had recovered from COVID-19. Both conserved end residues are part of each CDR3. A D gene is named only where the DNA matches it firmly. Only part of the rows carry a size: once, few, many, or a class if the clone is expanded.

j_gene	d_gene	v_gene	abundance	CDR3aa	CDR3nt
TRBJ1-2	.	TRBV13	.	CASSIRWAETNYGYTF	TGTGCCAGCAGCATACGGTGGGCCGAGACTAACTATGGCTACACCTTC
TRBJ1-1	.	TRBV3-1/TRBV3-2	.	CASSQQGSTWAFF	TGTGCCAGCAGCCAACAGGGGTCAACGTGGGCTTTCTTT
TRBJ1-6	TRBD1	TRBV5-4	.	CASSRTGGVSSPLHF	TGTGCCAGCAGCCGGACAGGGGGCGTTAGTTCACCCCTCCACTTT
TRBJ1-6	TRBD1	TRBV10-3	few	CAISVGQSNSPLHF	TGTGCCATCAGTGTGGGACAGTCAAATTCACCCCTCCACTTT
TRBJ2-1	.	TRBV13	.	CASSSSGTFNEQFF	TGTGCCAGCAGCTCCTCCGGGACTTTCAATGAGCAGTTCTTC
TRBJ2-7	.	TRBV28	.	CASSLAMDGSYEQYF	TGTGCCAGCAGTCTAGCGATGGACGGTTCCTACGAGCAGTACTTC
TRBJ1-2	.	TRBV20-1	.	CSEGEGSGYTF	TGCAGTGAAGGGGAGGGAAGTGGCTACACCTTC
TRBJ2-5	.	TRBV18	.	CASSPENWLGATQYF	TGTGCCAGCTCACCAGAGAACTGGCTGGGGGCGACCCAGTACTTC
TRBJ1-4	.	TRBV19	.	CASSITTGLNEKLFF	TGTGCCAGTAGTATTACGACAGGCCTTAATGAAAAACTGTTTTTT
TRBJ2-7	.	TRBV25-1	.	CASTNREGTYEQYF	TGTGCCAGCACTAACAGGGAGGGTACCTACGAGCAGTACTTC
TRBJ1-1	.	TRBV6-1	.	CASSELGRGSTEAFF	TGTGCCAGCAGTGAATTGGGCAGGGGAAGCACTGAAGCTTTCTTT
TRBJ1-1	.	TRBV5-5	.	CASSLLGMNTEAFF	TGTGCCAGCAGCCTCCTTGGCATGAACACTGAAGCTTTCTTT
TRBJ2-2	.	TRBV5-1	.	CASGRVGRPNTGELFF	TGCGCCAGCGGGAGAGTGGGCAGGCCGAACACCGGGGAGCTGTTTTTT
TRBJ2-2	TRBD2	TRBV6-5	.	CASSSPGLAETGELFF	TGTGCCAGCAGTTCCCCGGGACTAGCGGAGACCGGGGAGCTGTTTTTT
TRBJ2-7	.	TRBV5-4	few	CASSLTIDGEQYF	TGTGCCAGCAGCTTAACTATTGATGGCGAGCAGTACTTC
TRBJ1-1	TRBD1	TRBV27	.	CASSYSGTGGDFTEAFF	TGTGCCAGCAGTTACTCCGGGACAGGGGGCGATTTTACTGAAGCTTTCTTT
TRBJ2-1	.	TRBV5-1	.	CASTRGGASYNEQFF	TGCGCCAGCACTCGGGGCGGGGCTTCCTACAATGAGCAGTTCTTC
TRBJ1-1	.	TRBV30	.	CAWSPRGGNTEAFF	TGTGCCTGGAGTCCCAGGGGCGGGAACACTGAAGCTTTCTTT
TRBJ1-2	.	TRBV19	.	CASRLTEAFYGYTF	TGTGCCAGTAGACTGACAGAAGCCTTTTATGGCTACACCTTC
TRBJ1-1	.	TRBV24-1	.	CATSDSQNGSSTEAFF	TGTGCCACCAGTGACAGCCAAAACGGGTCGAGTACTGAAGCTTTCTTT
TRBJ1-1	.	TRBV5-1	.	CASSTRTVNTEAFF	TGCGCCAGCAGCACCCGGACAGTGAACACTGAAGCTTTCTTT
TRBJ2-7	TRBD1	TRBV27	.	CASSSGTGFYEQYF	TGTGCCAGCAGTTCCGGGACAGGGTTCTACGAGCAGTACTTC